Shown below are 5 T cell receptor beta chains from a single sample sequenced in a study of shared clonotypes between healthy human individuals. Only in-frame clones appear in the TCRdb table, and some are missing; sequencing was by immunoSEQ multiplex PCR. This table has around 700,000 clones, about 92% appearing once. CD45RO-negative, CCR7-selected cells formed the naive CD8 fraction, which excluded terminally differentiated effector memory CD45RA+ cells. Sequenced material: naive CD8+ T cells sorted from blood. The receptor source for this set is a young man in good health.

The genes are TRBV27 and TRBJ2-2, with D perhaps TRBD2 (5 bases). Germline assignment: CDR1 MNHEY and CDR2 SMNVEV (reference sequence). Trimming took 3 bases from V and 5 from J, leaving 10 bases between them. The CDR3 contains 14 residues. The CDR3 here is CASSFAGSTGELFF. CDR3 DNA sequence: TGTGCCAGCAGTTTCGCGGGTTCGACCGGGGAGCTGTTTTTT.

The chain combines TRBV18 with TRBJ2-1; 7 bases are shared with TRBD2. This CDR3 is built from 19 residues. Per the germline V gene, CDR1 is KGHSH and CDR2 is LQKENI. V shed 1 base and J 5 bases; nucleotides not matched to a gene: 17. The CDR3 bases are TGTGCCAGCTCACCACGGGCACATATACTAGCGCAAAAAGACAATGAGCAGTTCTTC. The encoded protein is CASSPRAHILAQKDNEQFF.

The rearrangement uses TRBV29-1 and TRBJ2-1, with 11 bases that match TRBD2. The germline CDR1 and CDR2 sequences are SQVTM and ANQGSEA. The CDR3 extends over 19 amino acids. V shed 0 bases, J shed 4 bases, and the junction held 14 bases outside the gene matches. The CDR3 nucleotides are TGCAGCGTTGAAGAATCCGGGACTAGCGGCGTCCTAGATTACAATGAGCAGTTCTTC. Translated, it gives CSVEESGTSGVLDYNEQFF.

CDR3 DNA sequence: TGCGCCAGCAGCTTGGACAGGGCAGATGAAAAACTGTTTTTT. The encoded protein is CASSLDRADEKLFF. This chain uses TRBV5-1 with TRBJ1-4; D is perhaps TRBD1 (6 bases). This CDR3 is 14 amino acids long. Germline CDR1 SGHRS, CDR2 YFSETQ. With 0 bases removed from V and 6 bases from J, the gap between germline ends came to 9 bases.

Points on this clone: The same CDR3 is also encoded by other DNA sequences in this sample. This chain joins TRBV7-9 and TRBJ2-5; D is possibly TRBD1 (5 bases). V was pared by 1 base and J by 1 base, with 7 bases between. The CDR3 runs to 14 residues. Per the germline V gene, CDR1 is SEHNR and CDR2 is FQNEAQ (reference sequence). The CDR3 sequence: CASSLVDSQETQYF. Here the CDR3 DNA reads TGTGCCAGCAGCTTAGTTGACAGCCAAGAGACCCAGTACTTC.